This T cell receptor beta chain was recovered during a study of PD-1 blockade in classical Hodgkin lymphoma. TCRdb's copy holds only in-frame clones and misses some; the assay was immunoSEQ multiplex PCR. Of 55,000 to 75,000 clones in the sample, 85% to 95% were seen once. Every patient relapsed after autologous stem cell transplantation, and brentuximab vedotin exposure varied. Between the trimmed V and J ends, which lost 8 bases and 2 bases, there was a span of 13 bases. This CDR3 region has 13 residues. Germline V gene lookup returns CDR1 MNHNY and CDR2 SVGAGI (reference sequence). The specimen was peripheral blood mononuclear cells (PBMCs), collected at baseline. This receptor was taken from a human donor with classical Hodgkin lymphoma. This chain uses TRBV6-6 with TRBJ2-7; D might be TRBD1 (6 bases). The CDR3 coding sequence is TGTGCCAGCGGTGCAGGGACACCCTACGAGCAGTACTTC. Translating gives CASGAGTPYEQYF.